This TCR beta chain stems from a study of early stage breast cancer tumors. For the study at large: Most invasive tumors, about 75% of the 16, were ER+/PR+/HER2-. Samples were sequenced at approximately 9.5-fold average coverage.

Whole-study findings and limits: In about 85% of the 16 patients, blood comparison separated tumor from normal breast.

The V and J ends lost 5 bases and 3 bases respectively, with 11 bases between them. CDR3 length equals 14 residues. Germline-derived CDR1 and CDR2 are LNHDA and SQIVND (reference sequence). Method: immunoSEQ multiplex PCR; TCRdb's copy keeps in-frame clones and lacks some. This sample has approximately 50,000 clones, with about 80% found just once. Notes on this clone: The antigen remains undetermined.

V gene TRBV19 combines with J gene TRBJ1-5; tentatively, D is TRBD1 (5 bases). This TCR was recovered from a person aged 25 to 39 with breast cancer. Sequencing was done on a sample of blood. CDR3 in DNA: TGTGCCAGTAGTCCAGGGTGGGCCAATCAGCCCCAGCATTTT. Translating it yields CASSPGWANQPQHF.